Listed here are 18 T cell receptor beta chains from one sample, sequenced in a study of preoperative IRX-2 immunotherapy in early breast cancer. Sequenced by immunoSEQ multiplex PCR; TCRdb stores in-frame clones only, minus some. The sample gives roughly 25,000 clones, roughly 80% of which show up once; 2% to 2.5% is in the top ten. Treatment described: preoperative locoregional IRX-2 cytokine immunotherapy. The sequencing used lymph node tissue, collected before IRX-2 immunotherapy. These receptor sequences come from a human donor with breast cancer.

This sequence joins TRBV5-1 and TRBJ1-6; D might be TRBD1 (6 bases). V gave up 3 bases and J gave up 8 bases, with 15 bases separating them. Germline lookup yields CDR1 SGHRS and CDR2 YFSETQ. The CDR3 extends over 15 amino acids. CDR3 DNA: TGCGCCAGCAGCTCCACAGGGAAATCGGATTCACCCCTCCACTTT. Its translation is CASSSTGKSDSPLHF.

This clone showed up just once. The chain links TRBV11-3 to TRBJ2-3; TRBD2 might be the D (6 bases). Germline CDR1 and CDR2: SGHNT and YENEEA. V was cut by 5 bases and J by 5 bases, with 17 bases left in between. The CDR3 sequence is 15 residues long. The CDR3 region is CASSNRERLGDTQYF. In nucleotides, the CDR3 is TGTGCCAGCAGCAACCGGGAGAGACTCGGAGATACGCAGTATTTT.

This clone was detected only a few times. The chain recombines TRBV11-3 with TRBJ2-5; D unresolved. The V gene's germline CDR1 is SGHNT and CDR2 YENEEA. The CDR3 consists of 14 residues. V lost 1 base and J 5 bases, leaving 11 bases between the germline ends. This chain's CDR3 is CASSLGWLGETQYF. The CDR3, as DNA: TGTGCCAGCAGCTTAGGCTGGCTCGGGGAGACCCAGTACTTC.

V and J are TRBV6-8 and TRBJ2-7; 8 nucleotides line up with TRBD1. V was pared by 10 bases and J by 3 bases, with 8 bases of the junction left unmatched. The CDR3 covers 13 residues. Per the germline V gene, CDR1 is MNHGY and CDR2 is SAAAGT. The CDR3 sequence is CAINRGQGYEQYF. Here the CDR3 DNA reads TGTGCCATCAACAGAGGACAGGGCTACGAGCAGTACTTC.

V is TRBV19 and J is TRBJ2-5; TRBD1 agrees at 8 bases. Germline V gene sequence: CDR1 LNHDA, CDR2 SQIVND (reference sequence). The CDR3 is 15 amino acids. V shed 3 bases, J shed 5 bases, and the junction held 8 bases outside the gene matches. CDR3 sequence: CASSILDREGETQYF. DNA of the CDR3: TGTGCCAGTAGTATTCTGGACAGGGAAGGGGAGACCCAGTACTTC. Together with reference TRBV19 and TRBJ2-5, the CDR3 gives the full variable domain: DGGITQSPKYLFRKEGQNVTLSCEQNLNHDAMYWYRQDPGQGLRLIYYSQIVNDFQKGDIAEGYSVSREKKESFPLTVTSAQKNPTAFYLCASSILDREGETQYFGPGTRLLVL.

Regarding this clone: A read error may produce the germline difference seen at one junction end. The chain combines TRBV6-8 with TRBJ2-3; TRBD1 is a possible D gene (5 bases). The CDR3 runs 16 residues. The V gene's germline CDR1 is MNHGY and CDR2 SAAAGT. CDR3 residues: CAISHEQGSGTDTQYF. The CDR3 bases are TGTGCCATCAGTCATGAGCAGGGATCGGGCACAGATACGCAGTATTTT.

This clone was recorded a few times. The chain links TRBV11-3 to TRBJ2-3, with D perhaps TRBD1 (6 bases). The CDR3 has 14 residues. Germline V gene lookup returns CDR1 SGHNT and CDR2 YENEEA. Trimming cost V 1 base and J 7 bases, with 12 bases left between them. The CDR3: CASSLGDRRHTQYF. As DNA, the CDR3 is TGTGCCAGCAGCTTAGGAGACAGGCGGCATACGCAGTATTTT.

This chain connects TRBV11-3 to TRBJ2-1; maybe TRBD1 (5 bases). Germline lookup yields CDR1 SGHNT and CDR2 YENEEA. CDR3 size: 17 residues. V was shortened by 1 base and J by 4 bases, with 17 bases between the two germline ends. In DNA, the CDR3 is TGTGCCAGCAGCTTAGGCTCAGGGTCTGGTGGGTACAATGAGCAGTTCTTC. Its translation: CASSLGSGSGGYNEQFF.

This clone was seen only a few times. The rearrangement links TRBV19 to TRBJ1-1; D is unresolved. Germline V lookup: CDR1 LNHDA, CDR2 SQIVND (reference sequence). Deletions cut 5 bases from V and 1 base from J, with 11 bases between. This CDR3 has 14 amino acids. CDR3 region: CASSASGTNTEAFF. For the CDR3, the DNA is TGTGCCAGTAGTGCATCGGGTACGAACACTGAAGCTTTCTTT.

The CDR3 here is CASSIGRVTYNEQFF. The CDR3 region has the DNA TGTGCCAGTAGTATCGGCAGGGTCACCTACAATGAGCAGTTCTTC. The chain uses TRBV19 and TRBJ2-1; TRBD1 might be the D (5 bases). CDR3 length equals 15 residues. The germline gives CDR1 LNHDA, CDR2 SQIVND (reference sequence). The germline V and J ends were trimmed by 3 bases and 2 bases, with 11 bases remaining between them.

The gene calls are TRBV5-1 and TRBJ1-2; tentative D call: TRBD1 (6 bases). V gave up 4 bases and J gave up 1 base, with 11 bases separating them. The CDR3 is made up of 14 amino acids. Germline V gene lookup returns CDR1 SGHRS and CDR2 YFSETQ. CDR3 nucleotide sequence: TGCGCCAGCAGCGAGGACAGTATTAACTATGGCTACACCTTC. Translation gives CASSEDSINYGYTF.

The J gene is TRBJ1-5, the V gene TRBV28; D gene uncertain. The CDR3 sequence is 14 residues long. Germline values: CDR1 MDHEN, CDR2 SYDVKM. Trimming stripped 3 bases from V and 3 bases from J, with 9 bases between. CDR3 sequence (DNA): TGTGCCAGCAGTTTGACGGACCTCAATCAGCCCCAGCATTTT. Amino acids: CASSLTDLNQPQHF.

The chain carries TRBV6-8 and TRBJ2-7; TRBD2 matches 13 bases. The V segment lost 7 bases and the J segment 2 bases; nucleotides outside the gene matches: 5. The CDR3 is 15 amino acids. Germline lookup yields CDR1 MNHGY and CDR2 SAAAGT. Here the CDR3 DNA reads TGTGCCAGCAATCCCGGGACTAGCGGGGCCTACGAGCAGTACTTC. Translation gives CASNPGTSGAYEQYF.

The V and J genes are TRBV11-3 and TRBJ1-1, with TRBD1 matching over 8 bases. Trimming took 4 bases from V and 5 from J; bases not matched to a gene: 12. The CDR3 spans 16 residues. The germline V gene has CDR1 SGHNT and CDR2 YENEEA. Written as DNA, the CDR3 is TGTGCCAGCAGCTACGGACAGGGAGGGATGGAGACTGAAGCTTTCTTT. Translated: CASSYGQGGMETEAFF.

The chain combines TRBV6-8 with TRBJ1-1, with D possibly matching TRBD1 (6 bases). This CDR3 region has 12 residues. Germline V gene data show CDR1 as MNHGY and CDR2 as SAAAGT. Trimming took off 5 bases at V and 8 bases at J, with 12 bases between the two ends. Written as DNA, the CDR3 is TGTGCCAGCAGTCCTTGGGGACACGAAGCTTTCTTT. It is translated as CASSPWGHEAFF.

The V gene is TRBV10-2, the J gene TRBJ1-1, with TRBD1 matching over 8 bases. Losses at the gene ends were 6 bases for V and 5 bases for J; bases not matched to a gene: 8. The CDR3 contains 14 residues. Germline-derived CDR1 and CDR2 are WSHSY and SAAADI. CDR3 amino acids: CASRLGGQVTEAFF. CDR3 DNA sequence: TGCGCCAGCAGACTAGGGGGACAGGTGACTGAAGCTTTCTTT.

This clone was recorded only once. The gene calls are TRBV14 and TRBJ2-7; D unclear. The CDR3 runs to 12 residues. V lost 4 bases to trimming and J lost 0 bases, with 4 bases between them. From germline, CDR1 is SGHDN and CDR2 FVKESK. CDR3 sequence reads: CASSRDSYEQYF. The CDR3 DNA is TGTGCCAGCAGCCGCGACTCCTACGAGCAGTACTTC.

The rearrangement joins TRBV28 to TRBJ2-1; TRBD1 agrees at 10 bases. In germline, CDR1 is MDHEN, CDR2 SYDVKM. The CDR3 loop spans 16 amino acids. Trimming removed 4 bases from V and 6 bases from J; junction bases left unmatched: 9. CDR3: CASSSTGQGLANEQFF. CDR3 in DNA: TGTGCCAGCAGTTCGACGGGACAGGGGTTGGCCAATGAGCAGTTCTTC.